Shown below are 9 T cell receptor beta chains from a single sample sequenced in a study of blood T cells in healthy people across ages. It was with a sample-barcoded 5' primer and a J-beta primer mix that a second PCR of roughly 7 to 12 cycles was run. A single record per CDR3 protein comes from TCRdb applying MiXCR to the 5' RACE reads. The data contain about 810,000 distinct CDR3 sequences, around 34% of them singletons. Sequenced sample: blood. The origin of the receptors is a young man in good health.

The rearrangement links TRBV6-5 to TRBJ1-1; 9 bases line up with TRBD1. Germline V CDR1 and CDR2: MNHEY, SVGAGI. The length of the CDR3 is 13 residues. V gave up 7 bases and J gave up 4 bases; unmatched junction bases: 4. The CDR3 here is CASTKTGGTEAFF. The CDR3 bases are TGTGCCAGCACCAAGACAGGGGGCACTGAAGCTTTCTTT.

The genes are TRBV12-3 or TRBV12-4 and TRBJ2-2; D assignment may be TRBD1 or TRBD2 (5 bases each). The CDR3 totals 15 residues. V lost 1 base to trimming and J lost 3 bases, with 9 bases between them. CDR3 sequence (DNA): TGTGCCAGCAGTTTAGGGGACCTGGACACCGGGGAGCTGTTTTTT. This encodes CASSLGDLDTGELFF.

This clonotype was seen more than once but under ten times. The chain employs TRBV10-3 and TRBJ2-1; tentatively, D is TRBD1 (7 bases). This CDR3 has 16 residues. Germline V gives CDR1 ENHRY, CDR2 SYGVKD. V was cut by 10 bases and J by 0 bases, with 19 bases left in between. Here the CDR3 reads CASRGANTSSYNEQFF. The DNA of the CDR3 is TGTGCCAGCAGGGGGGCAAATACAAGCTCCTACAATGAGCAGTTCTTC.

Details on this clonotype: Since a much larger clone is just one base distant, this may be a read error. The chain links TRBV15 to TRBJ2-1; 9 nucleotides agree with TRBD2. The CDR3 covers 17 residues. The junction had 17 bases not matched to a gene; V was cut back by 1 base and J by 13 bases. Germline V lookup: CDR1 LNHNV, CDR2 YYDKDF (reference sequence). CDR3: CATSRVGLAGSRETQFF. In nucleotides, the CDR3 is TGTGCCACCAGCAGAGTTGGGCTAGCGGGGTCGAGAGAGACCCAGTTCTTC.

CDR3 bases: TGTGCCAGCAGCTTAGGTCGGGACCTAGAGGTGGCTTTCTTT. This gives the protein CASSLGRDLEVAFF. The chain links TRBV7-3 to TRBJ1-1, with D tentatively TRBD1 (5 bases). Germline V gene sequence: CDR1 SGHTA, CDR2 FQGTGA. This CDR3 has 14 amino acids. Trimming stripped 2 bases from V and 11 bases from J, with 18 bases between.

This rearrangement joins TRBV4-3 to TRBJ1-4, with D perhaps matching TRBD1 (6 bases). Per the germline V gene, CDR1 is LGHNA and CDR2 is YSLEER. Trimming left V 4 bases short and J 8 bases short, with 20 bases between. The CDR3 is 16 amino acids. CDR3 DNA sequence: TGCGCCAGCAGCCTGGCTCGCGGGGGCGCGGGGGAAAAACTGTTTTTT. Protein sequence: CASSLARGGAGEKLFF.

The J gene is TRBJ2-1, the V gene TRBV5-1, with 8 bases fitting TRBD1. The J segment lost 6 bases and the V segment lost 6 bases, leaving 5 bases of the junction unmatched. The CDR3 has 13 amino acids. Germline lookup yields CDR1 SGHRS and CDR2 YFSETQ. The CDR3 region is CASTATGANEQFF. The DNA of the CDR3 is TGCGCCAGCACCGCGACAGGGGCCAATGAGCAGTTCTTC.

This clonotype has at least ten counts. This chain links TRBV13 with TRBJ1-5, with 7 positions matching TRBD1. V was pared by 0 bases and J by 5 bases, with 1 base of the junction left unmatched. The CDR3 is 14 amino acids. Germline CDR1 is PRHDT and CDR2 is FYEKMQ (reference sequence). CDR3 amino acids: CASSLGRGDQPQHF. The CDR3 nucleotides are TGTGCCAGCAGCTTAGGCAGGGGGGATCAGCCCCAGCATTTT.

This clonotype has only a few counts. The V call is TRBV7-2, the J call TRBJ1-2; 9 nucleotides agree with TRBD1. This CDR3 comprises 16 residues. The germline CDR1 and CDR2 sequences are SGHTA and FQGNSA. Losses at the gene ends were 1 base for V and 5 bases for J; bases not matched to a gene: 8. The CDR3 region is CASSLESGTGYYGYTF. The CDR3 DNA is TGTGCCAGCAGCTTAGAATCCGGGACAGGGTATTATGGCTACACCTTC.